The 24 T cell receptor beta chains given below trace back to one sample, sequenced in a study of blood T cell repertoires in COVID-19. TCRdb keeps only in-frame clones here, not all; method: immunoSEQ multiplex PCR. The sample has roughly 200,000 clones, less than 90% seen once. The specimen sequenced was peripheral blood. These receptors were collected from a woman older than 75 with active or convalescent COVID-19.

The gene calls are TRBV24-1 and TRBJ2-2; the match to TRBD2 covers 7 bases. This CDR3 has 14 amino acids. Germline-derived CDR1 and CDR2 are KGHDR and SFDVKD. V was clipped by 9 bases and J by 5 bases; unmatched bases: 8. The CDR3 nucleotides are TGTGCCACCTGGGACTATAGGTCGACCGGGGAGCTGTTTTTT. It specifies CATWDYRSTGELFF.

The chain combines TRBV3-1 (or the pseudogene TRBV3-2) with TRBJ2-1, with D uncertain. With 0 bases removed from V and 15 bases from J, the gap between germline ends came to 12 bases. The CDR3 extends over 12 amino acids. The germline V gene has CDR1 LGHDT and CDR2 YNNKEL (reference sequence). CDR3 sequence reads: CASSQEAVYTFF. CDR3 bases: TGTGCCAGCAGCCAAGAGGCGGTGTATACGTTCTTC.

This chain connects TRBV29-1 to TRBJ1-2, with D uncertain. CDR1 and CDR2 from the germline V gene are SQVTM and ANQGSEA. The CDR3 totals 13 residues. The V gene lost 7 bases and the J gene lost 0 bases, with 12 bases spanning the gap. CDR3 sequence reads: CSASTGTNYGYTF. The DNA for the CDR3 is TGCAGCGCCTCAACCGGGACTAACTATGGCTACACCTTC.

The chain joins TRBV6-6 to TRBJ1-5, with 8 bases matching TRBD1. J lost 6 bases, V lost 2 bases, and 6 bases had no gene match. Germline lookup yields CDR1 MNHNY and CDR2 SVGAGI (reference sequence). This CDR3 has 15 amino acids. CDR3 amino acids: CASSYGAGGSQPQHF. CDR3 bases: TGTGCCAGCAGTTACGGGGCAGGGGGCAGTCAGCCCCAGCATTTT.

The rearrangement uses TRBV4-2 and TRBJ1-2, with TRBD1 as a possible D gene (5 bases). The CDR3 sequence is 15 residues long. CDR1 and CDR2 from the germline V gene are LGHNA and YNFKEQ. The V end lost 3 bases, the J end lost 0 bases, and 11 bases lay between the germline ends. The CDR3 nucleotides read TGTGCCAGCAGCCAGTTCTCAGGGACTAACTATGGCTACACCTTC. This codes for CASSQFSGTNYGYTF.

J is TRBJ2-6 and V is TRBV5-1; a weak D match, TRBD1 (5 bases). Germline V gene lookup returns CDR1 SGHRS and CDR2 YFSETQ. V lost 3 bases to trimming and J lost 1 base, with 8 bases between them. There are 15 residues in the CDR3. In DNA form, the CDR3 reads TGCGCCAGCAGCTCCCAGGGATCTGGGGCCAACGTCCTGACTTTC. Encoded protein: CASSSQGSGANVLTF.

The chain employs TRBV1 and TRBJ2-2; TRBD2 is taken as the D call from the table, unchecked against the DNA. TRBV1 is a recognized pseudogene. This CDR3 has 14 amino acids. The CDR3: CTSSLTRCTGELFF. The CDR3 bases are TGCACCAGCAGCCTTACGAGATGCACCGGGGAGCTGTTTTTT.

V and J are TRBV24-1 and TRBJ2-1; TRBD2 matches at 15 bases. The CDR3 loop spans 19 amino acids. V lost 4 bases, J lost 0 bases, and 6 bases stayed unmatched. CDR1 and CDR2 from the germline V gene are KGHDR and SFDVKD. CDR3 amino acids: CATSDPGLAGGLSYNEQFF. In nucleotides, the CDR3 is TGTGCCACCAGTGACCCGGGACTAGCGGGGGGTCTCTCCTACAATGAGCAGTTCTTC.

Remarks on this clone: The junction does not match germline at one end; this may be a read error. The CDR3 sequence is CASSPTPWTPVNF. The CDR3 nucleotides are TGTGCCAGCTCACCAACACCCTGGACTCCCGTGAACTTC. The rearrangement uses TRBV18 and TRBJ2-5, with a possible D match to TRBD2 (5 bases). The CDR3 runs 13 residues. Germline lookup yields CDR1 KGHSH and CDR2 LQKENI. The full variable domain, in which reference TRBV18 and TRBJ2-5 provide the parts outside the CDR3, is NAGVMQNPRHLVRRRGQEARLRCSPMKGHSHVYWYRQLPEEGLKFMVYLQKENIIDESGMPKERFSAEFPKEGPSILRIQQVVRGDSAAYFCASSPTPWTPVNFGPGTRLLVL.

The chain has TRBV5-4 and TRBJ2-5, with 8 bases matching TRBD2. Trimming cost V 2 bases and J 5 bases; bases outside gene matches: 8. Germline V gene lookup returns CDR1 SGHNT and CDR2 YYREEE (reference sequence). CDR3 size: 15 residues. The CDR3 nucleotides are TGTGCCAGCAGCTTTTACGGGGGGGCCGGGGAGACCCAGTACTTC. Protein product: CASSFYGGAGETQYF. The full variable domain, in which reference TRBV5-4 and TRBJ2-5 provide the parts outside the CDR3, is ETGVTQSPTHLIKTRGQQVTLRCSSQSGHNTVSWYQQALGQGPQFIFQYYREEENGRGNFPPRFSGLQFPNYSSELNVNALELDDSALYLCASSFYGGAGETQYFGPGTRLLVL.

This chain links TRBV11-3 with TRBJ1-1, with D hard to call. The germline V and J ends were trimmed by 5 bases and 5 bases, with 12 bases remaining between them. Looked up from germline, CDR1 is SGHNT and CDR2 is YENEEA. The CDR3 length is 13 residues. CDR3 coding DNA: TGTGCCAGCAGCCTTAGCGGGAGGACTGAAGCTTTCTTT. This sequence encodes CASSLSGRTEAFF.

V and J are TRBV5-1 and TRBJ1-3, with D possibly being TRBD1 (6 bases). The germline V gene has CDR1 SGHRS and CDR2 YFSETQ. The V end was cut by 6 bases, the J end by 0 bases, with 16 bases between. This CDR3 spans 16 amino acids. CDR3 in DNA: TGCGCCAGCACCACAGGGCCCCCGGGCTCTGGAAACACCATATATTTT. It encodes CASTTGPPGSGNTIYF.

The J gene is TRBJ1-2, the V gene TRBV7-2, with a weak D call TRBD1 (6 bases). The V gene lost 5 bases and the J gene lost 4 bases, with 11 bases spanning the gap. The CDR3 has 13 amino acids. The germline V gene encodes CDR1 SGHTA and CDR2 FQGNSA. CDR3 amino acids: CASSSRGGYGYTF. Here the CDR3 DNA reads TGTGCCAGCAGCAGCAGGGGCGGCTATGGCTACACCTTC.

This clone has only one observation. The V call is TRBV23-1, the J call TRBJ2-1, with a possible D match to TRBD1 (5 bases). TRBV23-1 is an ORF for which the function is uncertain. This CDR3 is built from 16 residues. V lost 6 bases and J lost 0, with 15 bases in between. CDR3 nucleotide sequence: TGCGCCAGCAGCCCTAGGGGCCCGAGCTCCTACAATGAGCAGTTCTTC. Translating it yields CASSPRGPSSYNEQFF.

The genes are TRBV28 and TRBJ2-1, with 9 bases identical to TRBD2. CDR3 size: 15 residues. The germline CDR1 and CDR2 sequences are MDHEN and SYDVKM. V lost 4 bases, J lost 6 bases, and 7 bases stayed unmatched. CDR3 sequence (DNA): TGTGCCAGCAGTTATGCGGGGGGGGCTCTCAATGAGCAGTTCTTC. Residues: CASSYAGGALNEQFF.

This clone was counted only a few times. The chain joins TRBV12-3 or TRBV12-4 to TRBJ1-1; D gene unclear. The CDR3 runs to 11 residues. V was cut by 5 bases and J by 9 bases, with 10 bases left in between. The CDR3 nucleotides are TGTGCCAGCAGTCCGGGTTCCCAAGCTTTCTTT. It specifies CASSPGSQAFF.

The CDR3: CASSFRRLARGDTQYF. The DNA of the CDR3 is TGTGCCAGCAGCTTCCGCCGGCTGGCCCGCGGAGATACGCAGTATTTT. The chain links TRBV11-2 to TRBJ2-3; D gene uncertain. The CDR3 sequence is 16 residues long. Germline V gene lookup returns CDR1 SGHAT and CDR2 FQNNGV. Trimming pared 3 bases from V and 5 bases from J, leaving 18 bases between.

This clone has more than one count but fewer than ten. The V call is TRBV5-1, the J call TRBJ1-5, with TRBD1 matching over 11 bases. V trimming: 4 bases; J trimming: 6 bases; junction bases outside the gene matches: 6. Germline values: CDR1 SGHRS, CDR2 YFSETQ. CDR3 length: 15 residues. CDR3 loop: CASSAGQGVSQPQHF. The CDR3 nucleotides are TGCGCCAGCAGCGCGGGACAGGGGGTGAGTCAGCCCCAGCATTTT.

Only one count was recorded for this clone. The genes are TRBV3-1 (or the pseudogene TRBV3-2) and TRBJ1-1; D is undetermined. The germline V gene has CDR1 LGHDT and CDR2 YNNKEL (reference sequence). V lost 5 bases and J 11 bases, leaving 12 bases between the germline ends. The CDR3 length is 11 residues. In nucleotides, the CDR3 is TGTGCCAGCAGCGACGGGGTGGCGGCTTTCTTT. Translation gives CASSDGVAAFF.

The chain couples TRBV23-1 to TRBJ2-5, with D unresolved. TRBV23-1 is classed as an ORF, of uncertain function. The CDR3 covers 15 residues. The V and J ends lost 2 bases and 1 base respectively, with 11 bases between them. CDR3 sequence (DNA): TGCGCCAGCAGTCAACCCTCAGTGATCCAAGAGACCCAGTACTTC. Encoded protein: CASSQPSVIQETQYF.

The rearrangement joins TRBV15 to TRBJ2-7, with D perhaps TRBD1 (6 bases). The V and J ends lost 1 base and 3 bases respectively, with 13 bases between them. The germline V gene has CDR1 LNHNV and CDR2 YYDKDF (reference sequence). CDR3 length equals 15 residues. The CDR3, as DNA: TGTGCCACCAGCAGAGCCCCGGCAGGGGACTACGAGCAGTACTTC. It codes for CATSRAPAGDYEQYF.

The chain couples TRBV27 to TRBJ2-7; 10 bases are a match to TRBD1. CDR3 length equals 15 residues. The germline CDR1 and CDR2 sequences are MNHEY and SMNVEV (reference sequence). V gave up 4 bases and J gave up 4 bases; unmatched junction bases: 7. CDR3 nucleotides: TGTGCCAGCAGTTCGTTCGGACAGGGGGATTACGAGCAGTACTTC. Protein sequence: CASSSFGQGDYEQYF.

The V gene is TRBV5-1, the J gene TRBJ2-5; the D gene is possibly TRBD1 (5 bases). The CDR3 spans 16 residues. The V and J ends lost 2 bases and 3 bases respectively, with 17 bases between them. The germline V gene encodes CDR1 SGHRS and CDR2 YFSETQ. The DNA of the CDR3 is TGCGCCAGCAGCTTCGCACCTAACGGCAGGGAAGAGACCCAGTACTTC. This gives the protein CASSFAPNGREETQYF.

This clone was seen repeatedly, ten times or more. The chain combines TRBV27 with TRBJ2-7, with 8 nucleotides matching TRBD1. Trimming took 4 bases from V and 1 from J; bases not matched to a gene: 12. Germline V gene lookup returns CDR1 MNHEY and CDR2 SMNVEV (reference sequence). This CDR3 region has 17 residues. The CDR3 DNA reads TGTGCCAGCAGTTCCTTATCCGGGACAGGATTTTCCTACGAGCAGTACTTC. It translates to CASSSLSGTGFSYEQYF.